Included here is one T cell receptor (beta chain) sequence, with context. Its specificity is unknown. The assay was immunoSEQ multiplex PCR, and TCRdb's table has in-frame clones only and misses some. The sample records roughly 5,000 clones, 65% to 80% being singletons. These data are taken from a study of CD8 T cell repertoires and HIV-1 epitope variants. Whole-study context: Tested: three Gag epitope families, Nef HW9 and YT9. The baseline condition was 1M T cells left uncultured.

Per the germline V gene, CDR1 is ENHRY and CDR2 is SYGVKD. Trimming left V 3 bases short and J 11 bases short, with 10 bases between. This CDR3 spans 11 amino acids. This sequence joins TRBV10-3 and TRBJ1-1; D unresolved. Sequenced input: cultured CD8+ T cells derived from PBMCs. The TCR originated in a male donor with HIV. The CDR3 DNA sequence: TGTGCCATCAGTGACGAGGTTGGGGCTTTCTTT. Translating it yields CAISDEVGAFF.